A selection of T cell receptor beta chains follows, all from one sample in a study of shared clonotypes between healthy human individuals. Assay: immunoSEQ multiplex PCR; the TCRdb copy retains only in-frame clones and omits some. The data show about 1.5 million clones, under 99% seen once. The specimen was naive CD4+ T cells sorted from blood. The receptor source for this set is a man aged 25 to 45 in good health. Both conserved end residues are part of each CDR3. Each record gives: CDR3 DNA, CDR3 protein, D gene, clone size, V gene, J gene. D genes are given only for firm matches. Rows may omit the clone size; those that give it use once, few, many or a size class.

cdr3_nt: TGTGCCAGCAGCGCAGGGGAGAGCTATGGCTACACCTTC
cdr3_aa: CASSAGESYGYTF
d_call: -
clone_size: -
v_call: TRBV7-9
j_call: TRBJ1-2

cdr3_nt: TGTGCCAGCAGTAACCGGGACAGGGCCACTGAAGCTTTCTTT
cdr3_aa: CASSNRDRATEAFF
d_call: TRBD1
clone_size: -
v_call: TRBV27
j_call: TRBJ1-1

cdr3_nt: TGTGCCAGCAGCCCGAGGACAGGAGCCATCTTCGGCAATCAGCCCCAGCATTTT
cdr3_aa: CASSPRTGAIFGNQPQHF
d_call: TRBD1
clone_size: -
v_call: TRBV5-4
j_call: TRBJ1-5

cdr3_nt: TGCAGTGGCGGCAGAAACTACGAGCAGTACTTC
cdr3_aa: CSGGRNYEQYF
d_call: -
clone_size: -
v_call: TRBV20-1
j_call: TRBJ2-7

cdr3_nt: TGTGCCAGCAGCCAAGATCTTCCAGGACTGTCAAAAGAGCAGTTCTTC
cdr3_aa: CASSQDLPGLSKEQFF
d_call: -
clone_size: once
v_call: TRBV14
j_call: TRBJ2-1

cdr3_nt: TGTGCCAGCAGCCCTGAAAGCTCTGGAAACACCATATATTTT
cdr3_aa: CASSPESSGNTIYF
d_call: -
clone_size: -
v_call: TRBV2
j_call: TRBJ1-3

cdr3_nt: TGTGCCAGCAGCAGGGGCCAGAATAATGAAAAACTGTTTTTT
cdr3_aa: CASSRGQNNEKLFF
d_call: -
clone_size: -
v_call: TRBV5-5
j_call: TRBJ1-4

cdr3_nt: TGTGCCAGCTCACCACTACAGGCGATGAACACTGAAGCTTTCTTT
cdr3_aa: CASSPLQAMNTEAFF
d_call: -
clone_size: -
v_call: TRBV18
j_call: TRBJ1-1

cdr3_nt: TGTGCCAGCAGCCAAGCTAGCGGGAGCTCCGGGGAGCTGTTTTTT
cdr3_aa: CASSQASGSSGELFF
d_call: TRBD2
clone_size: -
v_call: TRBV11-3
j_call: TRBJ2-2

cdr3_nt: TGTGCCAGCAGTCCAGCGCTGCAAGAGACCCAGTACTTC
cdr3_aa: CASSPALQETQYF
d_call: -
clone_size: -
v_call: TRBV6-1
j_call: TRBJ2-5

cdr3_nt: TGTGCCAGCAGCTTGAAAGCCCGAGAGACTAACTATGGCTACACCTTC
cdr3_aa: CASSLKARETNYGYTF
d_call: -
clone_size: once
v_call: TRBV5-4
j_call: TRBJ1-2

cdr3_nt: TGTGCCAGCAGCTTGTCAAGCGGGGGGTATACGAACACCGGGGAGCTGTTTTTT
cdr3_aa: CASSLSSGGYTNTGELFF
d_call: TRBD2
clone_size: -
v_call: TRBV5-6
j_call: TRBJ2-2

cdr3_nt: TGCGCCAGCAGCTTGGCCAACCTAGCGGGAGGGCCGTTCAGCACCGGGGAGCTGTTTTTT
cdr3_aa: CASSLANLAGGPFSTGELFF
d_call: TRBD2
clone_size: -
v_call: TRBV5-1
j_call: TRBJ2-2

cdr3_nt: TGTGCCAGCAGTCTACCGGGGGCCTCTGGAAACACCATATATTTT
cdr3_aa: CASSLPGASGNTIYF
d_call: -
clone_size: -
v_call: TRBV28
j_call: TRBJ1-3

cdr3_nt: TGTGCCTGGAGTGGCAGGGCAAATCAGCCCCAGCATTTT
cdr3_aa: CAWSGRANQPQHF
d_call: -
clone_size: -
v_call: TRBV30
j_call: TRBJ1-5

cdr3_nt: TGTGCCAGCAGCTTAGCGCCGGACACTAGCACAGATACGCAGTATTTT
cdr3_aa: CASSLAPDTSTDTQYF
d_call: -
clone_size: -
v_call: TRBV7-2
j_call: TRBJ2-3